These 8 T cell receptor beta chains were sequenced from one sample in a study of siplizumab effects on memory and regulatory T cells. TCRdb's copy holds only in-frame clones and misses some; the assay was immunoSEQ multiplex PCR. The sample has around 6,500 clones; under 80% are singletons. Input material: effector memory CD8+ T cells sorted from blood. Subset noted: unstimulated CD8+ effector memory T cells. These receptors came from a human donor in good health.

V gene TRBV2 combines with J gene TRBJ2-3; 10 nucleotides line up with TRBD1. V trimming: 7 bases; J trimming: 2 bases; junction bases outside the gene matches: 3. This CDR3 comprises 14 residues. Germline CDR1 SNHLY, CDR2 FYNNEI. CDR3 protein: CASMGTGVTDTQYF. In DNA, the CDR3 is TGTGCCAGCATGGGGACAGGGGTCACAGATACGCAGTATTTT.

A remark on this clone: A read error may produce the germline difference seen at one junction end. The V gene is TRBV27, the J gene TRBJ1-2; no definite D call. Germline lookup yields CDR1 MNHEY and CDR2 SMNVEV (reference sequence). The length of the CDR3 is 15 residues. CDR3 sequence (DNA): TGTGCCAACAGTTTACTAGGTGGGGATTACTATGGCTACACCTTC. Protein product: CANSLLGGDYYGYTF.

As regards this clone: A read error likely explains this, since a far larger clone differs by one base. The same CDR3 is also encoded by other DNA sequences in this sample. This chain uses TRBV6-1 with TRBJ2-3, with D perhaps TRBD2 (6 bases). Germline CDR1 and CDR2: MNHNS and SASEGT. The CDR3 length is 12 residues. For the CDR3, the DNA is TGTGCGACGGGGGAGGATGGAGATACGCAGTATTTT. The encoded protein is CATGEDGDTQYF.

In this sample, this clone turned up once. An end of the junction differs from the germline gene, which may be a read error. The gene calls are TRBV19 and TRBJ2-7; D not resolved. The CDR3 runs 13 residues. Looked up from germline, CDR1 is LNHDA and CDR2 is SQIVND (reference sequence). Here the CDR3 reads CATSLDGTYEQYF. The DNA of the CDR3 is TGTGCCACTAGTTTGGACGGAACCTACGAGCAGTACTTC.

This clone has only a few counts. The V gene is TRBV7-9, the J gene TRBJ2-5; D unclear. The V end lost 0 bases, the J end lost 0 bases, and 11 bases lay between the germline ends. The CDR3 totals 16 residues. Germline V lookup: CDR1 SEHNR, CDR2 FQNEAQ (reference sequence). The CDR3 protein is CASSLASVGDQETQYF. CDR3 nucleotides: TGTGCCAGCAGCTTAGCGAGCGTAGGCGACCAAGAGACCCAGTACTTC. The variable domain in full, with the rest retrieved from reference TRBV7-9 and TRBJ2-5, is DTGVSQNPRHKITKRGQNVTFRCDPISEHNRLYWYRQTLGQGPEFLTYFQNEAQLEKSRLLSDRFSAERPKGSFSTLEIQRTEQGDSAMYLCASSLASVGDQETQYFGPGTRLLVL.

V is TRBV5-1 and J is TRBJ2-3, with D perhaps matching TRBD2 (5 bases). Trimming pared 4 bases from V and 6 bases from J, leaving 18 bases between. The CDR3 loop spans 15 amino acids. Germline lookup yields CDR1 SGHRS and CDR2 YFSETQ. The CDR3 DNA reads as TGCGCCAGCAGCCCCGGACTTTTTCGATTGGATACGCAGTATTTT. Its protein product is CASSPGLFRLDTQYF.

The chain links TRBV5-6 to TRBJ2-3; 10 nucleotides match TRBD2. The CDR3 length is 17 residues. Germline-derived CDR1 and CDR2 are SGHDT and YYEEEE. Unmatched junction bases numbered 16, after V lost 5 bases and J lost 7 bases. CDR3 in amino acids: CASSQDYVAGGWHTQYF. The CDR3 DNA reads TGTGCCAGCAGTCAAGACTATGTAGCGGGGGGTTGGCATACGCAGTATTTT.

This chain uses TRBV30 with TRBJ2-5, with a weak D call TRBD1 (5 bases). V lost 4 bases and J 5 bases, leaving 11 bases between the germline ends. The CDR3 loop spans 12 amino acids. Germline-derived CDR1 and CDR2 are GTSNPN and SVGIG (reference sequence). The CDR3 nucleotides are TGTGCCTGGACAAAGGGGCACGAGACCCAGTACTTC. It codes for CAWTKGHETQYF.